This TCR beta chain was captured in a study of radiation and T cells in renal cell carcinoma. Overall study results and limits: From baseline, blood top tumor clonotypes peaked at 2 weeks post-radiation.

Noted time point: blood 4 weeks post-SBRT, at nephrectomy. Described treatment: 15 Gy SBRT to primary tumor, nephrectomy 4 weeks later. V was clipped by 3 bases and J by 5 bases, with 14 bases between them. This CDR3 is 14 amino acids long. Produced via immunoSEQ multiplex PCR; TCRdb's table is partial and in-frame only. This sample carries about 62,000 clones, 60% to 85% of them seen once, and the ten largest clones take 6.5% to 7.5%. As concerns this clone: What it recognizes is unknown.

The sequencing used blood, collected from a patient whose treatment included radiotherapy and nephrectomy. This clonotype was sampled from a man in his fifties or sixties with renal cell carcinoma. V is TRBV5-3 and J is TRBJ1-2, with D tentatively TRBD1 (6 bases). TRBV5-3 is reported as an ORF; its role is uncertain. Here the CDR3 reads CARSSNREGYGYTF. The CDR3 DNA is TGTGCCAGAAGCTCTAACAGGGAGGGATATGGCTACACCTTC.